This T cell receptor beta chain was profiled in a study of blood T cell repertoires in COVID-19. Study background: T cells, B-cell-depleted T cells, or PBMCs supplied cDNA or gDNA.

Methods used by the authors: From reference gene primer amplification, estimates of nucleated cell counts were derived. Sequencing used immunoSEQ multiplex PCR; TCRdb keeps in-frame clones, though not all of them. The V and J calls and clone size are taken from that table; D and trimming were inferred from the DNA. The data show about 310,000 clones, around 90% seen once. What was sequenced was peripheral blood. This TCR was sampled from a man between 18 and 29 years old with active or convalescent COVID-19.

CDR3 region: CASSWQGGTEAFF. The CDR3 bases are TGTGCCAGTAGTTGGCAGGGGGGTACTGAAGCTTTCTTT. The chain recombines TRBV19 with TRBJ1-1, with 7 bases matching TRBD1. From germline, CDR1 is LNHDA and CDR2 SQIVND (reference sequence). V dropped 5 bases and J dropped 5; count of bases not matched to a gene: 5. This CDR3 contains 13 residues.